Each of the 13 T cell receptor beta chains below was sequenced from the same sample in a study of shared clonotypes between healthy human individuals. Repertoires were generated with immunoSEQ multiplex PCR, while TCRdb's copy carries only in-frame clones and drops some. The data hold millions of clones, with more than 85% observed a single time. Material for sequencing was naive CD4+ T cells from PBMCs. The subset is: CD45RA+ positively selected. The receptors come from a man between 18 and 29 years old in good health. Some clones in this sample may be carry-over from other donors' samples.

This chain connects TRBV7-3 to TRBJ2-1; 14 bases agree with TRBD2. V lost 2 bases to trimming and J lost 8 bases; unmatched junction nucleotides: 2. The CDR3 is 15 amino acids. CDR1 SGHTA and CDR2 FQGTGA come from the germline V gene. The CDR3 protein is CASSLLGLAGDEQFF. The CDR3 nucleotides read TGTGCCAGCAGCTTATTGGGACTAGCGGGAGATGAGCAGTTCTTC.

V and J are TRBV5-8 and TRBJ2-5; the D is unclear. CDR1 and CDR2 (germline): SGHTS, YDEGEE. With 2 bases removed from V and 4 bases from J, the gap between germline ends came to 15 bases. The CDR3 loop spans 15 amino acids. This CDR3 reads CASSLIDRVGETQYF. The CDR3 DNA is TGTGCCAGCAGCTTAATCGACCGTGTGGGAGAGACCCAGTACTTC. The full variable domain, rest sourced from reference TRBV5-8 and TRBJ2-5, is EAGVTQSPTHLIKTRGQQATLRCSPISGHTSVYWYQQALGLGLQFLLWYDEGEERNRGNFPPRFSGRQFPNYSSELNVNALELEDSALYLCASSLIDRVGETQYFGPGTRLLVL.

This chain uses TRBV4-1 with TRBJ2-7; 7 bases match TRBD2. V lost 1 base, J lost 1 base, and 4 bases stayed unmatched. CDR1 is MGHRA and CDR2 is YSYEKL in the germline V gene. The CDR3 runs to 15 residues. Here the CDR3 reads CASSQGQGLSYEQYF. CDR3 DNA sequence: TGCGCCAGCAGCCAAGGCCAGGGACTATCCTACGAGCAGTACTTC.

As regards this clone: The identical CDR3 is also encoded by other nucleotide sequences in the sample. This sequence joins TRBV18 and TRBJ1-2; 7 bases line up with TRBD1. The CDR3 consists of 14 residues. V trimming: 0 bases; J trimming: 4 bases; junction bases outside the gene matches: 2. The germline V gene encodes CDR1 KGHSH and CDR2 LQKENI. This chain's CDR3 is CASSPPGTAYGYTF. As DNA, the CDR3 is TGTGCCAGCTCACCACCCGGGACAGCCTATGGCTACACCTTC.

This clone has just one count. The rearrangement joins TRBV18 to TRBJ2-5, with 9 bases that match TRBD1. Germline CDR1 reads KGHSH; CDR2 reads LQKENI. V trimming: 5 bases; J trimming: 3 bases; junction bases outside the gene matches: 1. The CDR3 runs to 13 residues. The CDR3 DNA reads as TGTGCCAGCTCAAGGGACAGGGAAGAGACCCAGTACTTC. It is translated as CASSRDREETQYF.

The chain couples TRBV30 to TRBJ2-1; D may match TRBD1 or TRBD2 (6 bases each). V was cut by 0 bases and J by 8 bases, with 17 bases left in between. Per germline, CDR1 GTSNPN and CDR2 SVGIG (reference sequence). The CDR3 consists of 15 residues. The CDR3 is CAWSVGAGTVHEQFF. In DNA form, the CDR3 reads TGTGCCTGGAGTGTGGGGGCGGGAACTGTCCATGAGCAGTTCTTC.

The V call is TRBV2, the J call TRBJ2-7; 10 bases match TRBD2. This CDR3 is 15 amino acids long. Germline CDR1 is SNHLY and CDR2 is FYNNEI. V shed 7 bases and J 1 base; nucleotides not matched to a gene: 7. The DNA for the CDR3 is TGTGCCAGCACTTCTACTAGCGGGGCTTCCTACGAGCAGTACTTC. Encoded protein: CASTSTSGASYEQYF.

This rearrangement joins TRBV2 to TRBJ2-7; possible D gene TRBD1, 5 bases. CDR3 length: 14 amino acids. Germline values: CDR1 SNHLY, CDR2 FYNNEI. V was pared by 5 bases and J by 1 base, with 12 bases between. The CDR3 DNA sequence: TGTGCCAGCAGTTCAGCGCAGGGTTCCTACGAGCAGTACTTC. It translates to CASSSAQGSYEQYF.

The chain uses TRBV18 and TRBJ1-4, with D tentatively TRBD1 (5 bases). Germline CDR1 and CDR2: KGHSH and LQKENI. Trimming pared 5 bases from V and 8 bases from J, leaving 12 bases between. There are 13 residues in the CDR3. The CDR3 loop reads CASSGARPEKLFF. CDR3 nucleotide sequence: TGTGCCAGCTCAGGGGCCCGGCCCGAAAAACTGTTTTTT.

V is TRBV7-2 and J is TRBJ2-1; D not resolved. Germline-derived CDR1 and CDR2 are SGHTA and FQGNSA. V was trimmed by 6 bases and J by 10 bases, leaving 10 bases between them. The CDR3 has 11 residues. CDR3 sequence (DNA): TGTGCCAGCAGAAAACCCAAGGAGCAGTTCTTC. This sequence encodes CASRKPKEQFF.

J is TRBJ2-7 and V is TRBV11-2; 8 bases agree with TRBD2. Germline loops: CDR1 SGHAT, CDR2 FQNNGV. V was pared by 5 bases and J by 2 bases, with 11 bases of the junction left unmatched. There are 16 residues in the CDR3. CDR3 nucleotide sequence: TGTGCCAGCAGCCACGGGGGGGGCTGGCGCCCCTACGAGCAGTACTTC. This gives the protein CASSHGGGWRPYEQYF.

This clone was recorded only once. The V and J genes are TRBV29-1 and TRBJ2-1, with D possibly TRBD1 on 6 matching bases. The V end was cut by 6 bases, the J end by 0 bases, with 15 bases between. The CDR3 consists of 15 residues. The germline gives CDR1 SQVTM, CDR2 ANQGSEA. The CDR3 coding sequence is TGCAGCGTCTATTCAGGGGTTAGCTCCTACAATGAGCAGTTCTTC. It is translated as CSVYSGVSSYNEQFF.

The chain links TRBV6-5 to TRBJ2-3, with D uncertain. Germline assignment: CDR1 MNHEY and CDR2 SVGAGI. Trimming cost V 6 bases and J 2 bases, with 12 bases left between them. The CDR3 contains 14 residues. This chain's CDR3 is CASRMSWSTDTQYF. The CDR3 nucleotides read TGTGCCAGCAGAATGAGTTGGTCCACAGATACGCAGTATTTT.